Presented here are 8 T cell receptor beta chains from one specimen sequenced in a study of shared clonotypes between healthy human individuals. Naive CD8 isolation took CD45RO-negative cells positively selected for CCR7 and excluded terminally differentiated effector memory CD45RA+ cells. Sequenced by immunoSEQ multiplex PCR; TCRdb stores in-frame clones only, minus some. Of around 2,000,000 clones in the sample, around 93% were seen once. The sequencing input was naive CD8+ T cells from PBMCs. The receptors were gathered from a man between 18 and 35 years old in good health. Some clones in this sample may be carry-over from other donors' samples.

The J gene is TRBJ2-7, the V gene TRBV15; D might be TRBD1 (6 bases). Germline-derived CDR1 and CDR2 are LNHNV and YYDKDF (reference sequence). This CDR3 spans 18 amino acids. Trimming shortened V by 4 bases and J by 0 bases, and 22 bases separated the two germline ends. CDR3 bases: TGTGCCACCAGCACCTCGAGGACAGCAGGTCCACGCTCCTACGAGCAGTACTTC. It encodes CATSTSRTAGPRSYEQYF.

Only one count was recorded for this clone. This chain connects TRBV27 to TRBJ2-5, with no clear D. Per the germline V gene, CDR1 is MNHEY and CDR2 is SMNVEV (reference sequence). V gave up 4 bases and J gave up 0 bases, with 18 bases separating them. The CDR3 consists of 17 residues. CDR3 nucleotides: TGTGCCAGCAGTTCACCCGGTGTCCATCGGGACCAAGAGACCCAGTACTTC. Translation: CASSSPGVHRDQETQYF.

The chain is built from TRBV7-9 and TRBJ2-7; TRBD2 agrees at 9 bases. The length of the CDR3 is 12 residues. Per germline, CDR1 SEHNR and CDR2 FQNEAQ (reference sequence). The V and J ends lost 4 bases and 6 bases, in that order; junction bases with no gene match: 1. The CDR3, as DNA: TGTGCCAGCAGCTGGACTAGCGCCGAGCAGTACTTC. It encodes CASSWTSAEQYF.

The CDR3 DNA follows: TGTGCCAGCAGTTACGGGACGGGAGCGGGTGAGCAGTTCTTC. It codes for CASSYGTGAGEQFF. This sequence joins TRBV6-5 and TRBJ2-1, with D perhaps TRBD2 (6 bases). This CDR3 has 14 amino acids. CDR1 and CDR2 from the germline V gene are MNHEY and SVGAGI. Trimming stripped 2 bases from V and 9 bases from J, with 14 bases between.

The chain is built from TRBV7-8 and TRBJ1-5; possible D gene TRBD1, 5 bases. From germline, CDR1 is SGHVS and CDR2 FQNEAQ. CDR3 size: 14 residues. With 4 bases removed from V and 5 bases from J, the gap between germline ends came to 12 bases. CDR3 region: CASSSRGGDQPQHF. CDR3 bases: TGTGCCAGCAGCTCACGGGGGGGGGATCAGCCCCAGCATTTT.

The chain links TRBV5-6 to TRBJ1-1, with D uncertain. The CDR3 covers 17 residues. V lost 0 bases and J lost 0, with 15 bases in between. The germline CDR1 and CDR2 sequences are SGHDT and YYEEEE. DNA of the CDR3: TGTGCCAGCAGCTTGGCAGAACTAATAGGTCTGAACACTGAAGCTTTCTTT. Translated, it gives CASSLAELIGLNTEAFF.

In this sample, this clone turned up once. The genes are TRBV2 and TRBJ2-7; D is ambiguous. V was clipped by 6 bases and J by 2 bases, with 8 bases between them. The CDR3 contains 12 residues. CDR1 is SNHLY and CDR2 is FYNNEI in the germline V gene. The CDR3 sequence is CASSVNPYEQYF. The CDR3 DNA sequence: TGTGCCAGCAGCGTTAATCCCTACGAGCAGTACTTC.

The chain combines TRBV19 with TRBJ2-2, with TRBD1 matching 7 bases. Trimming took 2 bases from V and 3 from J; bases not matched to a gene: 9. The CDR3 is 17 residues long. Germline V lookup: CDR1 LNHDA, CDR2 SQIVND (reference sequence). The CDR3 loop reads CASSISSKGADTGELFF. CDR3 nucleotides: TGTGCCAGTAGTATAAGTTCCAAGGGGGCGGACACCGGGGAGCTGTTTTTT.